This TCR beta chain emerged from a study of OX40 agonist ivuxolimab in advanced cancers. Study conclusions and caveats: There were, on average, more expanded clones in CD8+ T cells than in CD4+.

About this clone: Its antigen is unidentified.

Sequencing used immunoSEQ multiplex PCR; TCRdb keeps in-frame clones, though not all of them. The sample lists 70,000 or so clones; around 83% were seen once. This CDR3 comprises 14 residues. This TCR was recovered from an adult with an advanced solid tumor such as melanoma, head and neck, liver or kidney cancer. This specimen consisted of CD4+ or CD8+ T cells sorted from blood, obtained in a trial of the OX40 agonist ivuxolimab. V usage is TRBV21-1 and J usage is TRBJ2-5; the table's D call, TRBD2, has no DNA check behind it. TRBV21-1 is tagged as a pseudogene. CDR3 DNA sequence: TGTGCCAGCAGCCCGAGGGCGTACCAAGAGACCCAGTACTTC. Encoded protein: CASSPRAYQETQYF.